The clone carrying this TCR beta chain came up a few times. Its antigen remains unidentified. The sample is drawn from a study of regulatory T cells in long-lasting Graves disease. Whole-study context: Disease was considered persistent Graves' disease after over 5 years of antithyroid drugs (with positive TSH receptor antibodies). Study-level results: Repertoires from persistent disease leaned toward TRBV28, TRBJ1-2 and TRBJ2-5. Persistent patients had a count of shared public clonotypes (over 2,500) that exceeded that of new patients (about 970).

The CDR3 sequence is 14 residues long. Trimming left V 6 bases short and J 3 bases short, with 15 bases between. Germline lookup yields CDR1 SGDLS and CDR2 YYNGEE. Time point: persistent/refractory GD, antithyroid drugs over 5 years with positive TRAb. PBMCs were the source of the RNA used for TCR sequencing. With iRepertoire HTBI primers and Arm-PCR of CDR3 regions, TCR beta libraries were built. MiXCR was run by TCRdb on the multiplex PCR reads, yielding one entry per CDR3 protein. This sample yields about 400,000 distinct CDR3 sequences, of which less than 25% are seen a single time; roughly 20% belongs to the top ten.

The source material was peripheral blood mononuclear cells (PBMCs), sampled when the disease was refractory, from a patient treated with antithyroid drugs. The rearrangement links TRBV9 to TRBJ1-1; weak D call: TRBD1 (6 bases). The clonotype originates from a female donor with Graves disease. CDR3 sequence: CASNHTGRDTEAFF. The CDR3 bases are TGTGCCAGCAACCATACAGGGAGGGACACTGAAGCTTTCTTT.